Each of the 11 T cell receptor beta chains below was sequenced from the same sample in a study of T cells in Graves' hyperthyroidism and ophthalmopathy. Template material for amplifying TCR beta CDR3 regions consisted of RNA transcripts. The HTBI set primed first-round TCR CDR3 RT-PCR. TCRdb re-called the multiplex PCR reads through MiXCR, storing one row per CDR3 protein. The table shows hundreds of thousands of distinct CDR3 sequences, with 14% to 15% occurring only once. Sequencing input: blood. These receptors were collected from a woman aged 40 to 49 with Graves' ophthalmopathy.

V usage is TRBV4-3 and J usage is TRBJ1-2, with TRBD1 matching 7 bases. V lost 0 bases, J lost 6 bases, and 1 base stayed unmatched. The germline CDR1 and CDR2 sequences are LGHNA and YSLEER. The CDR3 spans 13 residues. This CDR3 reads CASSQDDRDGYTF. CDR3 DNA sequence: TGCGCCAGCAGCCAAGATGACAGGGATGGCTACACCTTC.

This clonotype was picked up many times. The rearrangement uses TRBV6-5 and TRBJ2-7; D uncertain. CDR1 and CDR2 from the germline V gene are MNHEY and SVGAGI. This CDR3 has 11 amino acids. V was cut by 6 bases and J by 5 bases, with 8 bases left in between. Here the CDR3 reads CASRLADEQYF. As DNA, the CDR3 is TGTGCCAGCAGACTCGCGGACGAGCAGTACTTC.

This clonotype was seen at least ten times. This rearrangement joins TRBV28 to TRBJ1-3; no firm D call. Germline V gives CDR1 MDHEN, CDR2 SYDVKM. V was clipped by 3 bases and J by 4 bases, with 10 bases between them. This CDR3 is 14 amino acids long. The CDR3 region is CASSFEGLGNTIYF. The CDR3 DNA follows: TGTGCCAGCAGTTTTGAAGGACTAGGAAACACCATATATTTT.

This chain connects TRBV4-3 to TRBJ2-2, with D perhaps being TRBD1 or TRBD2 (5 bases each). Germline assignment: CDR1 LGHNA and CDR2 YSLEER. The CDR3 extends over 15 amino acids. Trimming pared 0 bases from V and 6 bases from J, leaving 11 bases between. In nucleotides, the CDR3 is TGCGCCAGCAGCCAAGACGGGACGGCGGCCGGGGAGCTGTTTTTT. Translation: CASSQDGTAAGELFF.

This clonotype was picked up many times. CDR3 protein: CSARGQGYQETQYF. The CDR3 nucleotides read TGCAGTGCTAGGGGACAGGGCTACCAAGAGACCCAGTACTTC. V and J are TRBV20-1 and TRBJ2-5, with 9 bases that match TRBD1. Germline values: CDR1 DFQATT, CDR2 SNEGSKA (reference sequence). The CDR3 sequence is 14 residues long. Trimming cost V 3 bases and J 0 bases; bases outside gene matches: 2.

This clonotype was detected many times. This chain joins TRBV10-3 and TRBJ2-7; D is undetermined. Trimming took 2 bases from V and 3 from J, leaving 5 bases between them. Germline assignment: CDR1 ENHRY and CDR2 SYGVKD. The CDR3 is made up of 12 amino acids. CDR3 loop: CAISERVYEQYF. The DNA for the CDR3 is TGTGCCATCAGTGAGCGGGTCTACGAGCAGTACTTC.

This clonotype was counted at least ten times. V is TRBV7-9 and J is TRBJ1-1, with D hard to call. This CDR3 is 14 amino acids long. V lost 7 bases and J 2 bases, leaving 14 bases between the germline ends. CDR1 is SEHNR, CDR2 FQNEAQ, per germline (reference sequence). The CDR3, as DNA: TGTGCCAGCACCTCTGGCCCCATAAACACTGAAGCTTTCTTT. Translated, it gives CASTSGPINTEAFF.

This clonotype appeared many times. The chain couples TRBV7-3 to TRBJ2-3; D unresolved. Germline loops: CDR1 SGHTA, CDR2 FQGTGA. CDR3 length: 15 amino acids. V lost 0 bases and J 0 bases, leaving 7 bases between the germline ends. CDR3 sequence reads: CASSLTYSSTDTQYF. In nucleotides, the CDR3 is TGTGCCAGCAGCTTAACGTACAGCAGCACAGATACGCAGTATTTT. The full variable domain, rest sourced from reference TRBV7-3 and TRBJ2-3, is GAGVSQTPSNKVTEKGKYVELRCDPISGHTALYWYRQSLGQGPEFLIYFQGTGAADDSGLPNDRFFAVRPEGSVSTLKIQRTERGDSAVYLCASSLTYSSTDTQYFGPGTRLTVL.

This clonotype showed up many times. This chain joins TRBV6-1 and TRBJ2-7, with D possibly matching TRBD1 (5 bases). Germline CDR1 is MNHNS and CDR2 is SASEGT. V lost 4 bases to trimming and J lost 2 bases, with 18 bases between them. The CDR3 length is 16 residues. The CDR3 loop is CASSAHYRTPTYEQYF. The CDR3 DNA reads TGTGCCAGCAGTGCACACTACCGGACACCTACCTACGAGCAGTACTTC.

This clonotype was recorded many times. The chain is built from TRBV29-1 and TRBJ2-7, with D perhaps matching TRBD2 (5 bases). CDR3 length: 13 residues. The germline V and J ends were trimmed by 0 bases and 9 bases, with 15 bases remaining between them. Germline lookup yields CDR1 SQVTM and CDR2 ANQGSEA. The CDR3 reads CSVEEVEGRGQYF. DNA for the CDR3: TGCAGCGTTGAAGAAGTTGAAGGTCGGGGGCAGTACTTC.

This clonotype was recorded at least ten times. This chain joins TRBV7-8 and TRBJ1-1; 9 nucleotides align to TRBD1. The CDR3 loop spans 15 amino acids. Germline trimming cut 5 bases from V and 6 bases from J; bases unmatched to any gene: 10. Germline CDR1 SGHVS, CDR2 FQNEAQ. CDR3 in amino acids: CASSTGQGFSAEAFF. DNA of the CDR3: TGTGCCAGCAGCACGGGACAGGGCTTCTCGGCTGAAGCTTTCTTT.